Given below is one T cell receptor beta chain in context. Its antigen is not identified. The CDR3 loop spans 15 amino acids. J lost 8 bases, V lost 0 bases, and 8 bases had no gene match. The V gene's germline CDR1 is SGHRS and CDR2 YFSETQ. Preparation of the TCRbeta library involved a method that used unique molecular identifiers. TCRdb passed the PCR reads through MiXCR, listing each CDR3 protein once. The sample contains some 80,000 distinct CDR3 sequences, about a sixth of which appear only once. This entry belongs to a study of T-cell reconstitution after alpha-beta-depleted transplantation in children. Points from the study as a whole: In patients about two months after transplant, alpha-beta T cells reportedly arose from several hundred expanded graft clones.

This sequence joins TRBV5-1 and TRBJ2-1, with 7 bases that match TRBD2. The specimen was PBMCs, mostly from graft donor cells, collected 360 days after TCRalphabeta/CD19-depleted stem cell transplant. The receptor's source is a male patient aged 2-15 years who had a stem cell transplant for acute lymphoblastic leukemia, so the T cells may come from the graft donor. The CDR3 spells CASSLGWRELDEQFF. The CDR3 region has the DNA TGCGCCAGCAGCTTGGGATGGCGGGAGTTGGATGAGCAGTTCTTC. Full variable domain (outside the CDR3, taken from reference TRBV5-1 and TRBJ2-1): KAGVTQTPRYLIKTRGQQVTLSCSPISGHRSVSWYQQTPGQGLQFLFEYFSETQRNKGNFPGRFSGRQFSNSRSEMNVSTLELGDSALYLCASSLGWRELDEQFFGPGTRLTVL.